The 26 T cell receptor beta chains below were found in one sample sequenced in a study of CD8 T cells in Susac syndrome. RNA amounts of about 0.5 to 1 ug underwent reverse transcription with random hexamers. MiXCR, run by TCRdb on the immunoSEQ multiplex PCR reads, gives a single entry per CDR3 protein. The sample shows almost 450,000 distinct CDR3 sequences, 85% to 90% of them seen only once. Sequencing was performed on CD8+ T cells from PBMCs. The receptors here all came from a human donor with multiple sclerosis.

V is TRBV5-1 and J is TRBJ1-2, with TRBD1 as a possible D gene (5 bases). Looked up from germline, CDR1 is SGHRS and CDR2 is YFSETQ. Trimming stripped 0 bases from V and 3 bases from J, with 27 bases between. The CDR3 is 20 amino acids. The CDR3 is CASSLEVFGALPSRYYGYTF. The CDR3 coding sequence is TGCGCCAGCAGCTTGGAAGTTTTTGGGGCCCTACCTTCCCGCTACTATGGCTACACCTTC. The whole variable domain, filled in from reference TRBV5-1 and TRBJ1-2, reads KAGVTQTPRYLIKTRGQQVTLSCSPISGHRSVSWYQQTPGQGLQFLFEYFSETQRNKGNFPGRFSGRQFSNSRSEMNVSTLELGDSALYLCASSLEVFGALPSRYYGYTFGSGTRLTVV.

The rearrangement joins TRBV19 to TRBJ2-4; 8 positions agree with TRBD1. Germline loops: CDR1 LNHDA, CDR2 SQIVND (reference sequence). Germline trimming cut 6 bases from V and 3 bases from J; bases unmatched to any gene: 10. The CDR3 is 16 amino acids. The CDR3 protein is CASSPRWTGIKNIQYF. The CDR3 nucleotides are TGTGCCAGTAGCCCTCGATGGACAGGGATCAAAAACATTCAGTACTTC. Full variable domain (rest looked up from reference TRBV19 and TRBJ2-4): DGGITQSPKYLFRKEGQNVTLSCEQNLNHDAMYWYRQDPGQGLRLIYYSQIVNDFQKGDIAEGYSVSREKKESFPLTVTSAQKNPTAFYLCASSPRWTGIKNIQYFGAGTRLSVL.

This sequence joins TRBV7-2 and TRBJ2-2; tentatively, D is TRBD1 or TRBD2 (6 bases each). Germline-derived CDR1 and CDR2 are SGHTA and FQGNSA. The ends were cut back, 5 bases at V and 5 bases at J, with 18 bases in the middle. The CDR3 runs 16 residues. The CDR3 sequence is CASSPSDGGPTGELFF. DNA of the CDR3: TGTGCCAGCAGCCCTAGCGATGGGGGGCCAACCGGGGAGCTGTTTTTT.

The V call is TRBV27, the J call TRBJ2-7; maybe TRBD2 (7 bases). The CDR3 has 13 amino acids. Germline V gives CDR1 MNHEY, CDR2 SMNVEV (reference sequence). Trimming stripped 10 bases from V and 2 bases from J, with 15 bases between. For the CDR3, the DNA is TGTGCCACCTCACCCGGGGGGCCCTACGAGCAGTACTTC. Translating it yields CATSPGGPYEQYF.

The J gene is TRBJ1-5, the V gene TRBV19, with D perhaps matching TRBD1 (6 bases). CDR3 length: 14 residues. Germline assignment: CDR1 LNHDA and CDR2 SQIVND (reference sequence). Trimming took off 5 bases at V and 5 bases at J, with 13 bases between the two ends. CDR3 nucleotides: TGTGCCAGTAGTGCCTCAGGGGCCTATCAGCCCCAGCATTTT. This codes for CASSASGAYQPQHF.

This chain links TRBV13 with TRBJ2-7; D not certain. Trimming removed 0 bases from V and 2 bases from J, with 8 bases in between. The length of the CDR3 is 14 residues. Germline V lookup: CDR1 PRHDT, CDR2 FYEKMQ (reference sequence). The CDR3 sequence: CASSLGQTAYEQYF. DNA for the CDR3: TGTGCCAGCAGCTTAGGCCAAACAGCCTACGAGCAGTACTTC. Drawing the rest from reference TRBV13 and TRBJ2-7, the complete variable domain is AAGVIQSPRHLIKEKRETATLKCYPIPRHDTVYWYQQGPGQDPQFLISFYEKMQSDKGSIPDRFSAQQFSDYHSELNMSSLELGDSALYFCASSLGQTAYEQYFGPGTRLTVT.

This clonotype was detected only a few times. CDR3 sequence: CSALPAVGEQYF. For the CDR3, the DNA is TGCAGCGCCCTTCCGGCGGTAGGCGAGCAGTACTTC. This chain joins TRBV29-1 and TRBJ2-7, with D hard to call. The CDR3 length is 12 residues. V was shortened by 7 bases and J by 6 bases, with 16 bases between the two germline ends. CDR1 is SQVTM and CDR2 is ANQGSEA in the germline V gene.

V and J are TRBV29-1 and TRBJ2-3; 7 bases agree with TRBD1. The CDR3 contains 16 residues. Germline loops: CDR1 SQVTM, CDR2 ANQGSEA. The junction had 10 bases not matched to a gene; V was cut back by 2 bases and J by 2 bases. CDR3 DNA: TGCAGCGTTGAACCACTCGGACAGGTTTACACAGATACGCAGTATTTT. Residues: CSVEPLGQVYTDTQYF.

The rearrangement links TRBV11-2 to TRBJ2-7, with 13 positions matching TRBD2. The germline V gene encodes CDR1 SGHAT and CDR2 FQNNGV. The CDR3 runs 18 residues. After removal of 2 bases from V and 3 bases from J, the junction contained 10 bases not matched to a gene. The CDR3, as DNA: TGTGCCAGCAGCTTACCCACAGGGACTAGCGGGGATTTCTACGAGCAGTACTTC. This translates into CASSLPTGTSGDFYEQYF. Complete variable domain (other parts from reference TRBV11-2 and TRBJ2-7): EAGVAQSPRYKIIEKRQSVAFWCNPISGHATLYWYQQILGQGPKLLIQFQNNGVVDDSQLPKDRFSAERLKGVDSTLKIQPAKLEDSAVYLCASSLPTGTSGDFYEQYFGPGTRLTVT.

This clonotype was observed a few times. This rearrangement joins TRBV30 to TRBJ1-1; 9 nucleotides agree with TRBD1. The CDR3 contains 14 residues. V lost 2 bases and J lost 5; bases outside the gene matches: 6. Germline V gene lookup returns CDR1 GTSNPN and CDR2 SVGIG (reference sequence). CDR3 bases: TGTGCCTGGAGTCCGGGGACAGGGAGAACTGAAGCTTTCTTT. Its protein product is CAWSPGTGRTEAFF.

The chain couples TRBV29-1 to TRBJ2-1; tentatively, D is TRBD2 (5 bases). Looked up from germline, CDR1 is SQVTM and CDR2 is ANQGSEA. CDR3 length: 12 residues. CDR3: CGAASSYNEQFF. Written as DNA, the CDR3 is TGCGGAGCGGCGAGCTCCTACAATGAGCAGTTCTTC.

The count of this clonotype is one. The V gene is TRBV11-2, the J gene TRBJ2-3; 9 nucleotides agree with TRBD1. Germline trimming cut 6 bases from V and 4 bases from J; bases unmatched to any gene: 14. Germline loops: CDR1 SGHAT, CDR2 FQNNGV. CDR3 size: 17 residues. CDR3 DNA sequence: TGTGCCAGCAGTTCGGCCAAGGGGACAGGGTCCTCAGATACGCAGTATTTT. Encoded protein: CASSSAKGTGSSDTQYF. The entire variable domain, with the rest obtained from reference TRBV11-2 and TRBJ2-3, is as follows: EAGVAQSPRYKIIEKRQSVAFWCNPISGHATLYWYQQILGQGPKLLIQFQNNGVVDDSQLPKDRFSAERLKGVDSTLKIQPAKLEDSAVYLCASSSAKGTGSSDTQYFGPGTRLTVL.

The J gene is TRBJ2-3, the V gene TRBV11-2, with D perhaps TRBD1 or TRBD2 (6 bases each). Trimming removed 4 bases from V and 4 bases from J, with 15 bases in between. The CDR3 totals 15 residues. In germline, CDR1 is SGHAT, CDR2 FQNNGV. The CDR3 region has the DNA TGTGCCAGCAGCTCCCCCGGGGGCGGGCCAGATACGCAGTATTTT. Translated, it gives CASSSPGGGPDTQYF.

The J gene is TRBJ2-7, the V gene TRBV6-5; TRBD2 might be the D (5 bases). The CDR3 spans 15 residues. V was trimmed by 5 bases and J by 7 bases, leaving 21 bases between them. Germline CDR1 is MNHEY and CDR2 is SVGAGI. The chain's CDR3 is CASSRYGVEGWEQYF. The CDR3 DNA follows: TGTGCCAGCAGTCGTTACGGGGTAGAGGGCTGGGAGCAGTACTTC.

The CDR3 sequence is CASSLSPGNTDTQYF. In DNA form, the CDR3 reads TGTGCCAGCAGCTTATCCCCGGGAAACACAGATACGCAGTATTTT. V is TRBV7-6 and J is TRBJ2-3; TRBD2 might be the D (5 bases). V was shortened by 2 bases and J by 2 bases, with 11 bases between the two germline ends. CDR3 length equals 15 residues. CDR1 and CDR2 (germline): SGHVS, FNYEAQ.

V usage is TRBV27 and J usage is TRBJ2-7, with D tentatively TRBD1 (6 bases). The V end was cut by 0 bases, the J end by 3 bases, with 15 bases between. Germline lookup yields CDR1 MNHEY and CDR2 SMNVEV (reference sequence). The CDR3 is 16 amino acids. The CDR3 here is CASSLSGQGKNYEQYF. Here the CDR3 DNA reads TGTGCCAGCAGTTTATCGGGGCAGGGGAAAAACTACGAGCAGTACTTC.

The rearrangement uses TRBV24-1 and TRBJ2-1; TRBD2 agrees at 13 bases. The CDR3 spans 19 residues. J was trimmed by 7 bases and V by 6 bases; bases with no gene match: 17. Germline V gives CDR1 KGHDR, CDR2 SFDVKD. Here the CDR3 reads CATSRTPGLAGPGANEQFF. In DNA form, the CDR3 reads TGTGCCACCAGTCGCACCCCGGGACTAGCGGGACCAGGGGCAAATGAGCAGTTCTTC.

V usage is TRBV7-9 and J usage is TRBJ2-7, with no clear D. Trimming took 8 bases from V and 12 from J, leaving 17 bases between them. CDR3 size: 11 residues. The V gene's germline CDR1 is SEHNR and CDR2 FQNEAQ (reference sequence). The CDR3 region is CASAWGSETYF. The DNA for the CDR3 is TGTGCCAGCGCTTGGGGTTCGGAAACGTACTTC.

CDR3 protein: CASSWGQGTPYEQYF. The CDR3 coding sequence is TGCGCCAGCAGCTGGGGACAGGGGACCCCCTACGAGCAGTACTTC. The chain uses TRBV5-1 and TRBJ2-7, with 10 bases lining up with TRBD1. Looked up from germline, CDR1 is SGHRS and CDR2 is YFSETQ. This CDR3 spans 15 amino acids. The J segment lost 2 bases and the V segment lost 3 bases, leaving 5 bases of the junction unmatched.

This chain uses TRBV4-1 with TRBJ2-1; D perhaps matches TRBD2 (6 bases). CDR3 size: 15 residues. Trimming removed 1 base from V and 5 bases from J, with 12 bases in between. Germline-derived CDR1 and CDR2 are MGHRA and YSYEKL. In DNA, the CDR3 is TGCGCCAGCAGCCAAGCAGCGGGCACCCACAATGAGCAGTTCTTC. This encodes CASSQAAGTHNEQFF.

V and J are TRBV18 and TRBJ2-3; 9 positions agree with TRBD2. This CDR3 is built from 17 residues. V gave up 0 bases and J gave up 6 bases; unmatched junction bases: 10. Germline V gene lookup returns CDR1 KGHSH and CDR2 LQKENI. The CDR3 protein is CASSPPVVAGARDTQYF. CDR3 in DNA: TGTGCCAGCTCACCACCGGTAGTAGCGGGGGCCAGGGATACGCAGTATTTT.

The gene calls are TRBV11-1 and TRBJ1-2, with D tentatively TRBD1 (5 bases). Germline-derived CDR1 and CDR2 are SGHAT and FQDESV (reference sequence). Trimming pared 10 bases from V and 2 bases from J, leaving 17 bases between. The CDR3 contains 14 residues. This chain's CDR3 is CATTPPGGNYGYTF. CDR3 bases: TGTGCCACCACACCCCCCGGGGGGAACTATGGCTACACCTTC.

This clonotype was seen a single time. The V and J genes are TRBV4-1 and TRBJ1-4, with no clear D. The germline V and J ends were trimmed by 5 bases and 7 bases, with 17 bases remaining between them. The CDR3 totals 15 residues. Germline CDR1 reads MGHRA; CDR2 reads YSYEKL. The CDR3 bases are TGCGCCAGCAGCGGGGAGGCCTCCCGTAGTGAAAAACTGTTTTTT. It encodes CASSGEASRSEKLFF.

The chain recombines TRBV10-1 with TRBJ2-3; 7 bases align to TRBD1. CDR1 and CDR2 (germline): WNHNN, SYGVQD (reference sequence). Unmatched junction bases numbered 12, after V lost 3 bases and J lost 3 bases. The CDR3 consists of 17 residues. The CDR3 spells CASSDMSQGDFTDTQYF. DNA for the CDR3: TGCGCCAGCAGTGATATGAGTCAGGGGGATTTTACAGATACGCAGTATTTT.

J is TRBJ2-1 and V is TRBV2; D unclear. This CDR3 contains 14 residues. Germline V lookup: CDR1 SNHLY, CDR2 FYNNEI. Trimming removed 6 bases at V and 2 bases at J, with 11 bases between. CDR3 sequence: CASRGILAYNEQFF. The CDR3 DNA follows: TGTGCCAGCAGGGGCATATTAGCCTACAATGAGCAGTTCTTC.

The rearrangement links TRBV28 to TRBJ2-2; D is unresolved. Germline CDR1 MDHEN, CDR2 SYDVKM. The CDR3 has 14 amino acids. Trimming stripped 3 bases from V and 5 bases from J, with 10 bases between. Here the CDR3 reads CASSFRSVTGELFF. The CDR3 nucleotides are TGTGCCAGCAGTTTTAGGAGCGTTACCGGGGAGCTGTTTTTT.